This TCR beta chain was sequenced for a study of CD8 T cells in ankylosing spondylitis. Study conclusions and caveats: Seemingly characteristic of ankylosing spondylitis blood was a TCR beta motif consisting of several highly homologous variants.

On this clonotype: Its antigen is not identified. A much larger clone lies a single base off, so this may be a read error.

The length of the CDR3 is 15 residues. Germline CDR1 and CDR2: SQVTM and ANQGSEA. TCRdb re-analysed the 5' RACE reads in MiXCR, keeping a single row per CDR3 protein. Of 250,000 to 400,000 distinct CDR3 sequences in the sample, roughly 12% were seen once. This clonotype originated in a female donor with ankylosing spondylitis or in good health (not recorded which). The chain is built from TRBV29-1 and TRBJ2-5; D may be TRBD1 or TRBD2 (5 bases each). Sequencing used blood, either unsorted or a sorted T cell fraction (not recorded which). In nucleotides, the CDR3 is TGCAGCGCGATTCGAGGGTTAGCTCTAGGGGAGACCCAGAACTTC. Translated, it gives CSAIRGLALGETQNF.